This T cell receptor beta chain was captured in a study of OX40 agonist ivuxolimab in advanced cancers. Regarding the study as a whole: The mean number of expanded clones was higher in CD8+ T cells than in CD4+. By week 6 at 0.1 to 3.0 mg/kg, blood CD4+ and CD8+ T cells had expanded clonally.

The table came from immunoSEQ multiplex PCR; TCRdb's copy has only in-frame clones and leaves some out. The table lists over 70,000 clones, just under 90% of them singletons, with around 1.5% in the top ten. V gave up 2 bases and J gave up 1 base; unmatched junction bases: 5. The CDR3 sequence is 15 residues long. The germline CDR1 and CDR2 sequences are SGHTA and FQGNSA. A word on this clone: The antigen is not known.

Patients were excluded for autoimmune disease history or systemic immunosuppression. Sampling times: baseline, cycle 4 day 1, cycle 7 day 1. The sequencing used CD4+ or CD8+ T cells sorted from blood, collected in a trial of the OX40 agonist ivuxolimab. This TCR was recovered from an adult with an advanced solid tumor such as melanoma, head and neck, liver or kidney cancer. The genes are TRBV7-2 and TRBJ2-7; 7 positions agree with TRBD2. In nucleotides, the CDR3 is TGTGCCAGCAGCTTAATGGCGGGAGTGTCCTACGAGCAGTACTTC. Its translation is CASSLMAGVSYEQYF.